Presented here are 15 T cell receptor beta chains from one specimen sequenced in a study of monozygotic twins with cystic fibrosis. Only in-frame clones appear in the TCRdb table, and some are missing; sequencing was by immunoSEQ multiplex PCR. The sample carries 20,000 to 25,000 clones, 95% to 98% recorded once. Sequencing was done on a sample of blood. Every receptor here comes from a girl aged 10-17 years with cystic fibrosis.

This chain connects TRBV4-2 to TRBJ1-1; D unclear. The CDR3 covers 12 residues. Germline values: CDR1 LGHNA, CDR2 YNFKEQ. V was pared by 1 base and J by 7 bases, with 7 bases between. The CDR3 here is CASSQVQSEAFF. DNA for the CDR3: TGTGCCAGCAGCCAAGTTCAAAGTGAAGCTTTCTTT.

The V gene is TRBV4-2, the J gene TRBJ2-5; D may be TRBD2 (7 bases). This CDR3 is built from 16 residues. V was shortened by 4 bases and J by 1 base, with 16 bases between the two germline ends. Germline values: CDR1 LGHNA, CDR2 YNFKEQ. As DNA, the CDR3 is TGTGCCAGCAGCCCAACGTATAGGGGGGGCCAAGAGACCCAGTACTTC. Amino acids: CASSPTYRGGQETQYF.

The chain is built from TRBV6-6 and TRBJ1-1; 8 bases match TRBD1. This CDR3 comprises 14 residues. Trimming removed 5 bases from V and 4 bases from J; junction bases left unmatched: 6. Germline V CDR1 and CDR2: MNHNY, SVGAGI (reference sequence). In DNA form, the CDR3 reads TGTGCCAGCAGTCCACGGACAGGGCGCACTGAAGCTTTCTTT. This gives the protein CASSPRTGRTEAFF.

V is TRBV7-3 and J is TRBJ2-1, with TRBD2 identical over 8 bases. The CDR3 length is 18 residues. Germline CDR1 is SGHTA and CDR2 is FQGTGA. V lost 3 bases, J lost 4 bases, and 14 bases stayed unmatched. The CDR3 DNA is TGTGCCAGCAGCTTGGGCCCTCTAGCGGGTTCGATATACAATGAGCAGTTCTTC. It codes for CASSLGPLAGSIYNEQFF.

The chain recombines TRBV19 with TRBJ2-7; possible D gene TRBD2, 6 bases. This CDR3 comprises 15 residues. The V and J ends lost 2 bases and 1 base respectively, with 12 bases between them. In germline, CDR1 is LNHDA, CDR2 SQIVND (reference sequence). CDR3 region: CASSITGSGSYEQYF. CDR3 in DNA: TGTGCCAGTAGTATAACAGGAAGCGGGTCCTACGAGCAGTACTTC.

The chain combines TRBV4-1 with TRBJ2-5; perhaps D is TRBD1 or TRBD2 (5 bases each). With 5 bases removed from V and 4 bases from J, the gap between germline ends came to 20 bases. Germline CDR1 and CDR2: MGHRA and YSYEKL. This CDR3 has 16 residues. The DNA of the CDR3 is TGCGCCAGCAGCGGGGGTAAGAGAGAGAAGGGAGAGACCCAGTACTTC. Its translation is CASSGGKREKGETQYF.

The V call is TRBV29-1, the J call TRBJ2-5, with 7 bases aligning to TRBD1. V trimming: 2 bases; J trimming: 4 bases; junction bases outside the gene matches: 4. Per the germline V gene, CDR1 is SQVTM and CDR2 is ANQGSEA. The CDR3 length is 13 residues. CDR3 loop: CSVEHRGRETQYF. Here the CDR3 DNA reads TGCAGCGTTGAACACAGGGGTCGAGAGACCCAGTACTTC.

The chain recombines TRBV6-1 with TRBJ2-3, with 9 nucleotides matching TRBD1. CDR3 length: 12 amino acids. Germline CDR1 is MNHNS and CDR2 is SASEGT. With V trimmed by 1 base and J by 10 bases, 0 bases remained unmatched. DNA of the CDR3: TGTGCCAGCAGTGAAGGGACAGGGGCGCAGTATTTT. As protein: CASSEGTGAQYF.

The CDR3 loop reads CAWSETGRYGYTF. CDR3 nucleotide sequence: TGTGCCTGGAGTGAGACAGGGCGCTATGGCTACACCTTC. The V and J genes are TRBV30 and TRBJ1-2; the match to TRBD1 covers 7 bases. V dropped 1 base and J dropped 4; count of bases not matched to a gene: 3. The CDR3 loop spans 13 amino acids. Germline values: CDR1 GTSNPN, CDR2 SVGIG (reference sequence).

The chain has TRBV14 and TRBJ2-3; 12 bases line up with TRBD2. Germline V gene sequence: CDR1 SGHDN, CDR2 FVKESK. V was clipped by 0 bases and J by 5 bases; unmatched bases: 6. The CDR3 contains 17 residues. The CDR3: CASSQDARLAGEDTQYF. CDR3 nucleotide sequence: TGTGCCAGCAGCCAAGATGCGAGACTAGCGGGAGAAGATACGCAGTATTTT.

CDR3 DNA: TGTGCCAGCAGCTTTGGGACAGGGGTCCCCTGGTATGGCTACACCTTC. Protein sequence: CASSFGTGVPWYGYTF. This chain joins TRBV7-2 and TRBJ1-2; TRBD1 agrees at 10 bases. Germline V lookup: CDR1 SGHTA, CDR2 FQGNSA. The trim removed 3 bases at V and 5 bases at J, leaving 9 bases unmatched. The CDR3 sequence is 16 residues long.

This chain connects TRBV6-1 to TRBJ2-3; either TRBD1 or TRBD2 may supply D (5 bases each). Per germline, CDR1 MNHNS and CDR2 SASEGT. The CDR3 spans 11 residues. V was cut by 2 bases and J by 11 bases, with 8 bases left in between. CDR3 DNA: TGTGCCAGCAGTGAATGGGGGAAGCAGTATTTT. It codes for CASSEWGKQYF.

The chain employs TRBV11-2 and TRBJ2-7, with TRBD1 identical over 7 bases. CDR1 is SGHAT, CDR2 FQNNGV, per germline. The CDR3 totals 11 residues. The chain's CDR3 is CASSLRGRWLV. The CDR3 DNA follows: TGTGCCAGCAGCTTAAGGGGGCGTTGGCTTGTC.

This clone was seen a single time. The chain combines TRBV5-6 with TRBJ2-7; 10 positions match TRBD2. The CDR3 length is 16 residues. Germline CDR1 reads SGHDT; CDR2 reads YYEEEE. V lost 0 bases and J lost 1; bases outside the gene matches: 4. CDR3 amino acids: CASSLGGTSVSYEQYF. The CDR3 bases are TGTGCCAGCAGCTTGGGAGGGACTAGCGTGTCCTACGAGCAGTACTTC.

The V gene is TRBV5-8, the J gene TRBJ1-5; D uncertain. The germline V and J ends were trimmed by 1 base and 4 bases, with 3 bases remaining between them. This CDR3 is built from 12 residues. Germline CDR1 SGHTS, CDR2 YDEGEE. In DNA form, the CDR3 reads TGTGCCAGCAGCTTGTGGAATCAGCCCCAGCATTTT. Its protein product is CASSLWNQPQHF.